The 4 T cell receptor beta chains listed next were all sequenced from one sample in a study of cytomegalovirus exposure and HLA in healthy donors. PCR was performed using 60 Vbeta and 13 Jbeta primers. Measured with immunoSEQ multiplex PCR; TCRdb has only the in-frame clones, and not every one. In the table there are about 120,000 clones, 80% of which are singletons. Input material: PBMCs. The receptors here all came from a female donor in good health and CMV-seropositive.

This clone appeared once. The chain combines TRBV6-4 with TRBJ2-4, with D perhaps TRBD1 (5 bases). In germline, CDR1 is MRHNA, CDR2 SNTAGT. The CDR3 has 18 amino acids. V lost 0 bases, J lost 4 bases, and 19 bases lay in between. CDR3 amino acids: CASSDSLVPVRGKNIQYF. The CDR3 DNA sequence: TGTGCCAGCAGTGACTCCCTAGTACCAGTTAGGGGTAAAAACATTCAGTACTTC.

The V and J genes are TRBV27 and TRBJ2-1, with TRBD2 matching over 13 bases. CDR1 and CDR2 from the germline V gene are MNHEY and SMNVEV (reference sequence). V shed 3 bases, J shed 4 bases, and the junction held 6 bases outside the gene matches. This CDR3 spans 17 amino acids. The DNA for the CDR3 is TGTGCCAGCAGTTTCCAGCCGGGACTAGCGGGGTACAATGAGCAGTTCTTC. It yields the protein CASSFQPGLAGYNEQFF.

This rearrangement joins TRBV4-2 to TRBJ2-5; the match to TRBD2 covers 11 bases. This CDR3 spans 15 amino acids. Germline CDR1 and CDR2: LGHNA and YNFKEQ. V shed 1 base and J 3 bases; nucleotides not matched to a gene: 1. The CDR3 here is CASSQVAGGKETQYF. CDR3 sequence (DNA): TGTGCCAGCAGCCAAGTAGCGGGGGGGAAAGAGACCCAGTACTTC.

The chain is built from TRBV7-6 and TRBJ1-3; perhaps TRBD1 as D (5 bases). The CDR3 sequence is 15 residues long. V lost 3 bases to trimming and J lost 0 bases, with 9 bases between them. Germline-derived CDR1 and CDR2 are SGHVS and FNYEAQ. The CDR3 sequence: CASSLATDSGNTIYF. As DNA, the CDR3 is TGTGCCAGCAGCTTGGCGACAGACTCTGGAAACACCATATATTTT. The variable domain in full, with the rest retrieved from reference TRBV7-6 and TRBJ1-3, is GAGVSQSPRYKVTKRGQDVALRCDPISGHVSLYWYRQALGQGPEFLTYFNYEAQQDKSGLPNDRFSAERPEGSISTLTIQRTEQRDSAMYRCASSLATDSGNTIYFGEGSWLTVV.